Presented here are 5 T cell receptor beta chains from one specimen sequenced in a study of shared clonotypes between healthy human individuals (TCRdb year 2020). Library preparation used the immunoSEQ multiplex PCR assay. The source is immuneACCESS, and TCRdb retained only in-frame sequences with V and J called. Part of the clones is not carried over; for the studies checked, unresolved V genes explain less than half of this, and the remainder is unexplained. This sample gives 2,500,000 or so clones in total; roughly 90% of them show up just once. The leading ten clones occupy approximately 0.41% of the sample. The sample comprised naive CD4+ T cells from PBMCs. The sample's cell subset or site, from its label and the paper: CD45RA+ positively selected. These receptors originate from a man aged 18 to 30 in good health. Some clones in this sample may be carry-over from other donors' samples.

This clone occurred once. The rearrangement uses TRBV18 and TRBJ2-2; a possible D gene is TRBD1 (6 bases). This CDR3 is 15 amino acids long. Germline V CDR1 and CDR2: KGHSH, LQKENI. The V and J ends lost 2 bases and 4 bases respectively, with 11 bases between them. CDR3 residues: CASSPNTGSTGELFF. The CDR3 DNA is TGTGCCAGCTCACCAAACACAGGGAGCACCGGGGAGCTGTTTTTT.

In DNA form, the CDR3 reads TGTGCCAGCAGCCCCGGGACAGGGGTCCAACCTTATGGCTACACCTTC. The encoded protein is CASSPGTGVQPYGYTF. This rearrangement joins TRBV5-5 to TRBJ1-2; 10 bases are a match to TRBD1. The CDR3 has 16 residues. In germline, CDR1 is SGHKS, CDR2 YYEKEE (reference sequence). V lost 4 bases and J lost 5; bases outside the gene matches: 11.

About this clone itself: Other DNA variants within this sample encode the same CDR3. V gene TRBV9 combines with J gene TRBJ2-1; either TRBD1 or TRBD2 may fit D (5 bases each). This CDR3 spans 13 amino acids. Germline CDR1 reads SGDLS; CDR2 reads YYNGEE. Trimming took 0 bases from V and 7 from J, leaving 8 bases between them. CDR3 loop: CASSVAWGNEQFF. In DNA form, the CDR3 reads TGTGCCAGCAGCGTAGCTTGGGGGAATGAGCAGTTCTTC.

The chain has TRBV7-2 and TRBJ1-4; 11 bases agree with TRBD1. This CDR3 region has 15 residues. V gave up 2 bases and J gave up 7 bases; unmatched junction bases: 3. Germline V CDR1 and CDR2: SGHTA, FQGNSA. The chain's CDR3 is CASSLLGQGAEKLFF. The CDR3, as DNA: TGTGCCAGCAGCTTACTAGGACAGGGGGCTGAAAAACTGTTTTTT.

The chain recombines TRBV6-6 with TRBJ1-2; the match to TRBD1 covers 12 bases. This CDR3 comprises 16 residues. CDR1 MNHNY and CDR2 SVGAGI come from the germline V gene (reference sequence). V shed 5 bases and J 3 bases; nucleotides not matched to a gene: 7. This chain's CDR3 is CASSNGDRGHYYGYTF. CDR3 bases: TGTGCCAGCAGTAACGGGGACAGGGGGCATTACTATGGCTACACCTTC.